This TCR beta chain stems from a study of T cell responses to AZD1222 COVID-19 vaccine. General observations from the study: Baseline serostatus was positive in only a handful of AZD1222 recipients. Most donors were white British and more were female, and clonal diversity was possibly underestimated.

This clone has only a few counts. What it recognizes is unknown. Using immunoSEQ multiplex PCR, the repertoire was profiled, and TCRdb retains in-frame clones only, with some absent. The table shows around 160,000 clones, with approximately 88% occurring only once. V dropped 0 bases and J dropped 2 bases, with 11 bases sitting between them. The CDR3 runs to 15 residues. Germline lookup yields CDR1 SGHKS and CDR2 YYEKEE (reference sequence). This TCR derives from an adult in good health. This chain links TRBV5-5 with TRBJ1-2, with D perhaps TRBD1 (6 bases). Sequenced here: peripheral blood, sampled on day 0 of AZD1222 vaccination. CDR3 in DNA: TGTGCCAGCAGCTTGGATGGGACAAGAAACTATGGCTACACCTTC. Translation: CASSLDGTRNYGYTF.